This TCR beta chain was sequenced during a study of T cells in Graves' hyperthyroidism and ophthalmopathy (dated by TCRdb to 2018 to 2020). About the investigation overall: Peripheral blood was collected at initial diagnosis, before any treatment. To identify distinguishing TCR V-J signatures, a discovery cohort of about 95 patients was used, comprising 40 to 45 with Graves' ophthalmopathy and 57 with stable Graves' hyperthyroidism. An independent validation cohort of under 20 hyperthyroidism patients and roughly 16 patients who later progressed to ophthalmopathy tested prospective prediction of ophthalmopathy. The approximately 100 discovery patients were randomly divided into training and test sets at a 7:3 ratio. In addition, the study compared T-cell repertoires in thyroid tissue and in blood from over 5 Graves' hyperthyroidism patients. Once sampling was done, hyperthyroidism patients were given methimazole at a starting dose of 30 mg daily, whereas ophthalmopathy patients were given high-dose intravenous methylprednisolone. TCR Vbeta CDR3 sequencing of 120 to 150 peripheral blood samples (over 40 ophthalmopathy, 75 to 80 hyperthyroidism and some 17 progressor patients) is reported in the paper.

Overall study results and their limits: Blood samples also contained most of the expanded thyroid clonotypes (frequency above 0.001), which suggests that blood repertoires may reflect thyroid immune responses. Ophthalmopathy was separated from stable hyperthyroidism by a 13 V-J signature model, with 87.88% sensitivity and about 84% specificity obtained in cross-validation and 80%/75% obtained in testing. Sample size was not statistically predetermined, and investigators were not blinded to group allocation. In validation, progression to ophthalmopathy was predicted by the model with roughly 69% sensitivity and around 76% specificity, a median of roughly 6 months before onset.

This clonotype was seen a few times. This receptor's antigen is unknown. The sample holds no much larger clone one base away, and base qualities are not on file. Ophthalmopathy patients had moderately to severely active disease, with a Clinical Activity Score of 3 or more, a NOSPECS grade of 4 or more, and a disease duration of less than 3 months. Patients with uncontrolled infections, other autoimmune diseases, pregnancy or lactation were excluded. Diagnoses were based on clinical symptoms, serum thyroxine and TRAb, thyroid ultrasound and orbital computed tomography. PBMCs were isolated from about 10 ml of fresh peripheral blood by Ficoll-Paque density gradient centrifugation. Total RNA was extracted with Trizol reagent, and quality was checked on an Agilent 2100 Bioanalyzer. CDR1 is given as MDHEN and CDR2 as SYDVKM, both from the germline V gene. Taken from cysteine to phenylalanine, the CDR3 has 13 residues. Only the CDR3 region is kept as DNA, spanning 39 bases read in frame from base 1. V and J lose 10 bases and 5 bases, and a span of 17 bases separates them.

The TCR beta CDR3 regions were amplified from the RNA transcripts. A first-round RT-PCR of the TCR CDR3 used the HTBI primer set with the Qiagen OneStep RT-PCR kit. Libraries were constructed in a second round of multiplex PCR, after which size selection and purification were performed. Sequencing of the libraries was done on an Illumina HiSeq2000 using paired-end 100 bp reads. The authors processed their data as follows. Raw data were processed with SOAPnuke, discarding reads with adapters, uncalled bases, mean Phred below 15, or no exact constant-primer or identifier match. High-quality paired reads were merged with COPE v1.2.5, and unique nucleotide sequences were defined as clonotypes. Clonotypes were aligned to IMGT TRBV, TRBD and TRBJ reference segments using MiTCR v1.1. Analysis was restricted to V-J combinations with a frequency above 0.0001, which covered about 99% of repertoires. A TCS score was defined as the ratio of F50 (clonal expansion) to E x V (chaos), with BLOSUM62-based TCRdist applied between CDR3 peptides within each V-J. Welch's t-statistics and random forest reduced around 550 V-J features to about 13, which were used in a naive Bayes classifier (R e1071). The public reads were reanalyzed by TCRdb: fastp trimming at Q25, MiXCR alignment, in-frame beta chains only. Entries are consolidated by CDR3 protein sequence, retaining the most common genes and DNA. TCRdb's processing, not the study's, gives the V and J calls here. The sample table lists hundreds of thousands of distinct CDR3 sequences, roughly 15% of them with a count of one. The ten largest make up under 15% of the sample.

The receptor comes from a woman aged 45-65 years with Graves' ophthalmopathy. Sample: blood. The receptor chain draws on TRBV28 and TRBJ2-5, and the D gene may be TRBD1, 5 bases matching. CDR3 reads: CATHPQVVETQYF. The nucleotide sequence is TGTGCCACCCACCCACAGGTGGTGGAGACCCAGTACTTC.